This T cell receptor beta chain was identified in a study of T cells in Graves' hyperthyroidism and ophthalmopathy (dated 2019 in TCRdb). Turning to the overall study: Peripheral blood was sampled at the time of initial diagnosis, prior to any treatment. To identify TCR V-J signatures that set the groups apart, the researchers used a discovery cohort of 90 to 100 patients, made up of 43 with Graves' ophthalmopathy and about 60 with stable Graves' hyperthyroidism. Whether ophthalmopathy could be predicted prospectively was tested in an independent validation cohort made up of some 20 hyperthyroidism patients plus 17 patients who later progressed to ophthalmopathy. For training and testing, the 110 or so patients in the discovery cohort were randomly divided in a 7:3 ratio. In addition, the study compared T-cell repertoires in thyroid tissue and in blood from six Graves' hyperthyroidism patients. Once sampling was done, hyperthyroidism patients were given methimazole at a starting dose of 30 mg daily, whereas ophthalmopathy patients were given high-dose intravenous methylprednisolone. The paper describes TCR Vbeta CDR3 sequencing of around 140 peripheral blood samples, made up of some 42 ophthalmopathy patients, around 78 hyperthyroidism patients and some 17 progressor patients.

Concerning this clonotype: There is no known antigen for this receptor. Base-call qualities are not available, and no considerably larger clone is one nucleotide away.

General findings and caveats noted by the study authors: In validation, progression to ophthalmopathy was predicted by the model with about 70% sensitivity and nearly 75% specificity, a median of roughly 6 months before onset. A model built on a 13 V-J signature distinguished ophthalmopathy from stable hyperthyroidism, reaching over 85% sensitivity and around 81% specificity in cross-validation and 80%/75% in testing. Sample size was not statistically predetermined, and blinding of investigators to group allocation was not performed. Blood samples also contained most of the expanded thyroid clonotypes (frequency above 0.001), which suggests that blood repertoires may reflect thyroid immune responses.

The TCR beta CDR3 regions were amplified from the RNA transcripts. The TCR CDR3 was subjected to a first round of RT-PCR using the HTBI primer set and the Qiagen OneStep RT-PCR kit. Libraries were constructed in a second round of multiplex PCR, after which size selection and purification were performed. Sequencing of the libraries was done on an Illumina HiSeq2000 using paired-end 100 bp reads. Regarding the original processing steps: SOAPnuke was used to process the raw data, with reads discarded if the reads contained adapters or uncalled bases, had a mean Phred below 15, or lacked an exact constant-primer or identifier match. High-quality paired reads were merged using COPE v1.2.5, and each unique nucleotide sequence was defined as a clonotype. MiTCR v1.1 was used to align the clonotypes against IMGT TRBV, TRBD and TRBJ reference segments. The analysis was restricted to V-J combinations with a frequency above 0.0001, which together covered about 99% of the repertoires. The TCS score was defined as F50 (clonal expansion) divided by E x V (chaos), with BLOSUM62-based TCRdist calculated between CDR3 peptides within each V-J. Welch's t-statistics and random forest reduced fewer than 550 V-J features to about 12, which were used in a naive Bayes classifier (R e1071). The Morisita-Horn index was used to measure how similar the thyroid and blood repertoires were. The raw public reads went through TCRdb reprocessing: fastp at Q25, MiXCR clone calling, in-frame beta chains kept. Each entry is one CDR3 protein sequence, shown with its most common DNA and genes. TCRdb's processing, not the authors' own work, is the source of the V and J calls. Recorded for this sample are about 840,000 distinct CDR3 sequences; roughly 40% of them occurred a single time. Over 8% of the sample is taken by the ten largest.

Stable Graves' hyperthyroidism was defined as no progression to ophthalmopathy during 18 months of follow-up. Hyperthyroidism patients were newly diagnosed, had a disease duration of under 2 months, and were aged 18 to 65 years. Any patient with an uncontrolled infection, another autoimmune disease, pregnancy or lactation was excluded. Clinical symptoms, serum thyroxine and TRAb, thyroid ultrasound, and orbital computed tomography formed the basis for the diagnoses. PBMCs were separated from about 10 ml of fresh peripheral blood using Ficoll-Paque density gradient centrifugation. Total RNA was extracted with Trizol reagent, and quality was checked on an Agilent 2100 Bioanalyzer. Material for sequencing was blood. The clonotype was recovered from a man in his late teens or twenties with Graves' hyperthyroidism.

The base sequence is TGTGCCAGCAGCTCGCAGGGGGGGAGTTCACCCCTCCACTTT. Protein translation: CASSSQGGSSPLHF. Recombination joined TRBV7-3 with TRBJ1-6, and TRBD1 matches 7 of the central bases. V and J are trimmed by 4 bases and 9 bases, and the gene matches miss 6 bases of the junction. In the germline V gene, CDR1 corresponds to SGHTA and CDR2 to FQGTGA. From cysteine to phenylalanine, the CDR3 is 14 amino acids long. Kept here is only the CDR3 DNA, which spans 42 bases and is read in frame from base 1.